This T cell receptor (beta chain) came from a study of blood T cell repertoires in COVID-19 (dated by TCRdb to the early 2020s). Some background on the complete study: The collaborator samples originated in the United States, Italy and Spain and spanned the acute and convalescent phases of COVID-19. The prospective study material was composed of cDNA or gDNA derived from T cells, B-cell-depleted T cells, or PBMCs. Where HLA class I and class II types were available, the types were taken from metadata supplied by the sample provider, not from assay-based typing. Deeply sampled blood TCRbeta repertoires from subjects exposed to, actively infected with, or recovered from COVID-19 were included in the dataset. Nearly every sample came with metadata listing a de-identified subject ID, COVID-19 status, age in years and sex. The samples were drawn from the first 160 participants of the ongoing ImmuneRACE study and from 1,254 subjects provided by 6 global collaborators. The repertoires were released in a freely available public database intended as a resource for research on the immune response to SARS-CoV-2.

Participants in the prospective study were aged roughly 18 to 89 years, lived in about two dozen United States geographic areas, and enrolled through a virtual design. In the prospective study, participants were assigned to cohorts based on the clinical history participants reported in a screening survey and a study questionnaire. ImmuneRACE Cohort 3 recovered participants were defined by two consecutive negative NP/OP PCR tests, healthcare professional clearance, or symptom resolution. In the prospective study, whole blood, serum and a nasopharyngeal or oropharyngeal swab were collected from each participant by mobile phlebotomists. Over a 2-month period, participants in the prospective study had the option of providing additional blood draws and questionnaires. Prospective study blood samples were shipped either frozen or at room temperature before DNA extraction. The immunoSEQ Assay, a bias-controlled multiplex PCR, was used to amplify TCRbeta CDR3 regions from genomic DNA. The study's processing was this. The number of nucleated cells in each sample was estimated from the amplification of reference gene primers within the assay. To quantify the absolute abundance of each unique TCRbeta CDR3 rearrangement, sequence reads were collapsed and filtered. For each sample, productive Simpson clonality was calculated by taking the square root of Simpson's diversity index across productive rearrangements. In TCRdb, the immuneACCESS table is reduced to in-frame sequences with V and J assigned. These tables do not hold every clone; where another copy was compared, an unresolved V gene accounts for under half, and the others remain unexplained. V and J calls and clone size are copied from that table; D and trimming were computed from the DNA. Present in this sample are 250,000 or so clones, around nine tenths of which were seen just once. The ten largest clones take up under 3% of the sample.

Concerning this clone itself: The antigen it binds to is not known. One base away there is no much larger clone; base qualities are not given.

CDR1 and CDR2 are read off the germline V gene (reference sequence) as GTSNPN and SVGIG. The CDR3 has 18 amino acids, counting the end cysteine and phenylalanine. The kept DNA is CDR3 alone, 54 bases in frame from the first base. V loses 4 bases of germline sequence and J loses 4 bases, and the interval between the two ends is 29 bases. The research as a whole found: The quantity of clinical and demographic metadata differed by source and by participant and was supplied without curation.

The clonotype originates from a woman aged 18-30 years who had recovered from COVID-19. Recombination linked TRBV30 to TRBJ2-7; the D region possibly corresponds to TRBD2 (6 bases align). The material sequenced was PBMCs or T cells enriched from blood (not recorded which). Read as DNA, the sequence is TGTGCCTGGAAAACGCTTTCCAGGGATCTGGGGACTTCATACGAGCAGTACTTC. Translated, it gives CAWKTLSRDLGTSYEQYF.